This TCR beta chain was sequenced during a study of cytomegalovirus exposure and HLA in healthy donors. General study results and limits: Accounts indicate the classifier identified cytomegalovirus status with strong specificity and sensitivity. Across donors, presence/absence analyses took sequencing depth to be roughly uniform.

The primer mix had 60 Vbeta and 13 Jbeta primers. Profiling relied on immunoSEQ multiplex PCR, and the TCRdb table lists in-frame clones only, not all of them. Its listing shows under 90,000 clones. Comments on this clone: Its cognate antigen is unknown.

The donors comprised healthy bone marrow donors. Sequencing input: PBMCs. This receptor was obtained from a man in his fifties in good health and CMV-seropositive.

CDR3 protein: CASSEAWGRANYEQYF. In DNA form, the CDR3 reads TGTGCCAGCAGTGAAGCTTGGGGGAGGGCCAACTACGAGCAGTACTTC. The chain is built from TRBV6-1 and TRBJ2-7; TRBD2 matches 7 bases. With 0 bases clipped from V and 3 bases from J, the junction kept 8 bases outside the gene matches. Germline V gives CDR1 MNHNS, CDR2 SASEGT. The CDR3 spans 16 residues.